Following are 29 T cell receptor beta chains from one sample sequenced in a study of blood T cell repertoires in COVID-19. Generated by immunoSEQ multiplex PCR, the TCRdb table keeps only in-frame clones and is missing some. Here the sample spans about 180,000 clones, about 88% being singletons. The sequencing input was peripheral blood. These receptors came from a woman in her thirties with active or convalescent COVID-19.

The chain is built from TRBV7-9 and TRBJ1-1; TRBD1 aligns across 8 bases. Germline CDR1 and CDR2: SEHNR and FQNEAQ (reference sequence). V lost 0 bases, J lost 0 bases, and 9 bases stayed unmatched. The CDR3 totals 18 residues. The CDR3 sequence: CASSLAYNRDRMNTEAFF. The CDR3, as DNA: TGTGCCAGCAGCTTAGCCTATAACCGGGACAGGATGAACACTGAAGCTTTCTTT.

The CDR3, as DNA: TGTGCCAGCACTCGCGATGAGGGAGGGCTCTACAATGAGCAGTTCTTC. It translates to CASTRDEGGLYNEQFF. The chain has TRBV5-4 and TRBJ2-1; 7 bases are shared with TRBD2. V shed 6 bases and J 3 bases; nucleotides not matched to a gene: 12. This CDR3 has 16 residues. Germline assignment: CDR1 SGHNT and CDR2 YYREEE (reference sequence).

The V call is TRBV9, the J call TRBJ1-2, with a possible D match to TRBD1 (5 bases). V was pared by 0 bases and J by 3 bases, with 12 bases between. The CDR3 totals 15 residues. The germline V gene encodes CDR1 SGDLS and CDR2 YYNGEE. The CDR3 spells CASSVGGAFDYGYTF. CDR3 DNA sequence: TGTGCCAGCAGCGTAGGCGGGGCGTTTGACTATGGCTACACCTTC.

The chain employs TRBV4-2 and TRBJ1-4, with a possible D match to TRBD1 (5 bases). Trimming shortened V by 1 base and J by 12 bases, and 15 bases separated the two germline ends. The germline CDR1 and CDR2 sequences are LGHNA and YNFKEQ. CDR3 length: 14 amino acids. The CDR3: CASSQGFGGVELFF. In DNA form, the CDR3 reads TGTGCCAGCAGCCAAGGGTTTGGAGGGGTGGAACTGTTTTTT.

J is TRBJ1-6 and V is TRBV2; D unclear. V shed 6 bases and J shed 0 bases, with 6 bases lying between them. Germline loops: CDR1 SNHLY, CDR2 FYNNEI. CDR3 length: 14 amino acids. CDR3 nucleotide sequence: TGTGCCAGCAGACGGGACTCCTATAATTCACCCCTCCACTTT. Translated: CASRRDSYNSPLHF.

This chain uses TRBV19 with TRBJ2-7; 13 nucleotides agree with TRBD2. Germline CDR1 reads LNHDA; CDR2 reads SQIVND (reference sequence). With V trimmed by 3 bases and J by 0 bases, 5 bases remained unmatched. The CDR3 has 17 residues. This CDR3 reads CASSMGTSGTISYEQYF. The CDR3 DNA sequence: TGTGCCAGTAGTATGGGGACTAGCGGGACTATCTCCTACGAGCAGTACTTC.

The chain links TRBV11-2 to TRBJ1-1; D gene ambiguous. Germline assignment: CDR1 SGHAT and CDR2 FQNNGV. Trimming shortened V by 7 bases and J by 0 bases, and 12 bases separated the two germline ends. The CDR3 covers 14 residues. The chain's CDR3 is CASTVGTMNTEAFF. The DNA of the CDR3 is TGTGCCAGCACCGTGGGCACCATGAACACTGAAGCTTTCTTT.

This clone has more than one count but fewer than ten. V and J are TRBV27 and TRBJ2-3; D unresolved. The CDR3 is 12 amino acids. Germline CDR1 MNHEY, CDR2 SMNVEV (reference sequence). The V and J ends lost 5 bases and 6 bases respectively, with 9 bases between them. Here the CDR3 DNA reads TGTGCCAGCAGTCCCGACTGGGATACGCAGTATTTT. As protein: CASSPDWDTQYF.

This chain joins TRBV13 and TRBJ1-5; maybe TRBD1 (6 bases). The CDR3 is made up of 13 amino acids. V lost 8 bases and J lost 5, with 13 bases in between. The germline V gene has CDR1 PRHDT and CDR2 FYEKMQ (reference sequence). The DNA of the CDR3 is TGTGCCAGCGGGAACAGGGATCATCAGCCCCAGCATTTT. Its translation is CASGNRDHQPQHF.

The genes are TRBV7-9 and TRBJ2-3; 12 bases agree with TRBD2. V shed 4 bases and J 3 bases; nucleotides not matched to a gene: 5. CDR1 and CDR2 (germline): SEHNR, FQNEAQ (reference sequence). The CDR3 has 16 residues. The chain's CDR3 is CASSSSTSGSTDTQYF. As DNA, the CDR3 is TGTGCCAGCAGCTCCTCGACTAGCGGGAGTACAGATACGCAGTATTTT.

This CDR3 reads CASSFYGDQPQHF. In DNA, the CDR3 is TGTGCCAGCAGTTTTTACGGGGATCAGCCCCAGCATTTT. The gene calls are TRBV12-3 or TRBV12-4 and TRBJ1-5; D is uncertain. Deletions cut 3 bases from V and 5 bases from J, with 8 bases between. The CDR3 extends over 13 amino acids.

V usage is TRBV30 and J usage is TRBJ2-7, with TRBD2 matching 8 bases. The length of the CDR3 is 13 residues. V dropped 8 bases and J dropped 3; count of bases not matched to a gene: 9. Germline V gene data show CDR1 as GTSNPN and CDR2 as SVGIG (reference sequence). CDR3 nucleotide sequence: TGTGCCGGTACTAGCGGCGGAATCTACGAGCAGTACTTC. Translation gives CAGTSGGIYEQYF. The full variable domain, completed using reference TRBV30 and TRBJ2-7, is SQTIHQWPATLVQPVGSPLSLECTVEGTSNPNLYWYRQAAGRGLQLLFYSVGIGQISSEVPQNLSASRPQDRQFILSSKKLLLSDSGFYLCAGTSGGIYEQYFGPGTRLTVT.

The chain couples TRBV18 to TRBJ2-7; D perhaps matches TRBD1 (6 bases). Germline-derived CDR1 and CDR2 are KGHSH and LQKENI. This CDR3 has 14 amino acids. Trimming removed 6 bases at V and 2 bases at J, with 14 bases between. Here the CDR3 reads CASSRGEGAYEQYF. The CDR3 DNA reads TGTGCCAGCTCCCGGGGCGAGGGGGCCTACGAGCAGTACTTC. Full variable domain (remainder filled in from reference TRBV18 and TRBJ2-7): NAGVMQNPRHLVRRRGQEARLRCSPMKGHSHVYWYRQLPEEGLKFMVYLQKENIIDESGMPKERFSAEFPKEGPSILRIQQVVRGDSAAYFCASSRGEGAYEQYFGPGTRLTVT.

The chain carries TRBV2 and TRBJ2-3; D gene unclear. The CDR3 length is 13 residues. V gave up 7 bases and J gave up 2 bases, with 10 bases separating them. Germline assignment: CDR1 SNHLY and CDR2 FYNNEI. The CDR3 DNA is TGTGCCAGCATCCGGCGGTCCACAGATACGCAGTATTTT. Encoded protein: CASIRRSTDTQYF.

This rearrangement joins TRBV28 to TRBJ2-5; 11 positions agree with TRBD1. The junction had 4 bases not matched to a gene; V was cut back by 4 bases and J by 12 bases. Per germline, CDR1 MDHEN and CDR2 SYDVKM. The length of the CDR3 is 12 residues. This chain's CDR3 is CASSSMGQGEYF. CDR3 sequence (DNA): TGTGCCAGCAGTTCTATGGGACAGGGGGAGTACTTC. Together with reference TRBV28 and TRBJ2-5, the CDR3 gives the full variable domain: DVKVTQSSRYLVKRTGEKVFLECVQDMDHENMFWYRQDPGLGLRLIYFSYDVKMKEKGDIPEGYSVSREKKERFSLILESASTNQTSMYLCASSSMGQGEYFGPGTRLLVL.

V gene TRBV10-3 combines with J gene TRBJ2-7; the match to TRBD2 covers 9 bases. V gave up 5 bases and J gave up 6 bases; unmatched junction bases: 8. Germline values: CDR1 ENHRY, CDR2 SYGVKD. The length of the CDR3 is 14 residues. CDR3 sequence (DNA): TGTGCCATCAGTAGGACTAGCGAATCAGCCGAGCAGTACTTC. Protein sequence: CAISRTSESAEQYF.

This chain connects TRBV4-1 to TRBJ1-1; 12 bases match TRBD1. V lost 1 base to trimming and J lost 12 bases; unmatched junction nucleotides: 3. The length of the CDR3 is 13 residues. Germline V CDR1 and CDR2: MGHRA, YSYEKL. Here the CDR3 reads CASSQGWDRGPFF. Written as DNA, the CDR3 is TGCGCCAGCAGCCAAGGATGGGACAGGGGGCCTTTCTTT.

The rearrangement links TRBV5-6 to TRBJ1-4; maybe TRBD1 (5 bases). The germline V and J ends were trimmed by 0 bases and 8 bases, with 11 bases remaining between them. The CDR3 consists of 14 residues. From germline, CDR1 is SGHDT and CDR2 YYEEEE. Here the CDR3 DNA reads TGTGCCAGCAGCTTGGGGGGCCTAAACGAAAAACTGTTTTTT. As protein: CASSLGGLNEKLFF.

The chain combines TRBV27 with TRBJ2-2; 8 positions match TRBD1. Looked up from germline, CDR1 is MNHEY and CDR2 is SMNVEV (reference sequence). There are 16 residues in the CDR3. V was clipped by 8 bases and J by 0 bases; unmatched bases: 8. The CDR3 region is CASRTGGLANTGELFF. CDR3 coding DNA: TGTGCCAGCCGAACAGGGGGTTTGGCGAACACCGGGGAGCTGTTTTTT.

This clone was detected a few times. The chain employs TRBV29-1 and TRBJ1-1; 10 nucleotides align to TRBD1. The CDR3 loop spans 11 amino acids. The germline V gene encodes CDR1 SQVTM and CDR2 ANQGSEA. V lost 4 bases to trimming and J lost 8 bases; unmatched junction nucleotides: 1. The CDR3 nucleotides are TGCAGCGTTGCGGACAGGGGGGAAGCTTTCTTT. This gives the protein CSVADRGEAFF.

The CDR3 region has the DNA TGCGCCAGCAGCTCGACTAGCGGGAGGGCCGCCGGGGAGCTGTTTTTT. This codes for CASSSTSGRAAGELFF. The rearrangement uses TRBV5-1 and TRBJ2-2; 14 bases map to TRBD2. The germline gives CDR1 SGHRS, CDR2 YFSETQ. The ends lost 3 bases at V and 6 bases at J; junction bases unmatched: 4. The CDR3 sequence is 16 residues long.

The chain uses TRBV7-9 and TRBJ2-7; TRBD2 aligns across 7 bases. CDR1 is SEHNR, CDR2 FQNEAQ, per germline (reference sequence). V lost 2 bases to trimming and J lost 2 bases; unmatched junction nucleotides: 3. The CDR3 spans 14 residues. The CDR3 DNA sequence: TGTGCCAGCAGCTTACCGGGGGGAACCTACGAGCAGTACTTC. Protein product: CASSLPGGTYEQYF.

The chain couples TRBV4-1 to TRBJ1-1; D gene uncertain. V lost 0 bases and J lost 7, with 12 bases in between. CDR1 is MGHRA and CDR2 is YSYEKL in the germline V gene. This CDR3 region has 14 residues. CDR3 in amino acids: CASSQDLSSREAFF. CDR3 nucleotide sequence: TGCGCCAGCAGCCAAGATCTTTCTTCCCGTGAAGCTTTCTTT.

The chain links TRBV6-1 to TRBJ1-6; D unclear. Germline-derived CDR1 and CDR2 are MNHNS and SASEGT. Trimming took 3 bases from V and 10 from J, leaving 7 bases between them. CDR3 length equals 12 residues. The DNA for the CDR3 is TGTGCCAGCAGTGAGTGGGAGTCACCCCTCCACTTT. Translation: CASSEWESPLHF.

The chain employs TRBV3-1 (or the pseudogene TRBV3-2) and TRBJ2-1, with 8 bases lining up with TRBD2. The CDR3 is 15 amino acids. The V segment lost 3 bases and the J segment 4 bases; nucleotides outside the gene matches: 5. Germline lookup yields CDR1 LGHDT and CDR2 YNNKEL (reference sequence). This CDR3 reads CASSHGAGEYNEQFF. CDR3 DNA: TGTGCCAGCAGCCACGGAGCGGGAGAGTACAATGAGCAGTTCTTC.

The chain is built from TRBV4-1 and TRBJ1-2; weak D call: TRBD1 (6 bases). Germline CDR1 and CDR2: MGHRA and YSYEKL. This CDR3 is built from 19 residues. V dropped 1 base and J dropped 5 bases, with 26 bases sitting between them. Here the CDR3 DNA reads TGCGCCAGCAGCCAAGCGGGGGGCAGGGGAATAGCAGTTGGTTATGGCTACACCTTC. Amino acids: CASSQAGGRGIAVGYGYTF.

This chain joins TRBV29-1 and TRBJ2-5; 8 bases line up with TRBD1. The CDR3 is 14 residues long. Germline lookup yields CDR1 SQVTM and CDR2 ANQGSEA. Trimming removed 6 bases from V and 4 bases from J; junction bases left unmatched: 10. This CDR3 reads CSVRRDRPGETQYF. The CDR3, as DNA: TGCAGCGTCCGCCGGGACAGGCCGGGAGAGACCCAGTACTTC.

V gene TRBV5-1 combines with J gene TRBJ2-7; D ambiguous. Trimming pared 0 bases from V and 5 bases from J, leaving 12 bases between. This CDR3 contains 14 residues. CDR1 is SGHRS, CDR2 YFSETQ, per germline. The CDR3 nucleotides are TGCGCCAGCAGCTTGGCAGGAAATTGGGACGAGCAGTACTTC. Translation gives CASSLAGNWDEQYF.

The V call is TRBV28, the J call TRBJ2-5, with 8 nucleotides matching TRBD2. Per the germline V gene, CDR1 is MDHEN and CDR2 is SYDVKM. V shed 5 bases and J 5 bases; nucleotides not matched to a gene: 13. The length of the CDR3 is 16 residues. CDR3 amino acids: CASSPTGSGRGETQYF. In nucleotides, the CDR3 is TGTGCCAGCAGTCCCACAGGAAGCGGGAGAGGGGAGACCCAGTACTTC.